This TCR beta chain was recorded in a study of T cell responses to AZD1222 COVID-19 vaccine. Whole-study findings and limits: Dominant CD4 TCR responses targeted spike regions 160-218 and 743-854.

The CDR3 is made up of 12 amino acids. V lost 8 bases, J lost 3 bases, and 0 bases stayed unmatched. Germline CDR1 reads MNHEY; CDR2 reads SVGAGI. Sequenced by immunoSEQ multiplex PCR; TCRdb stores in-frame clones only, minus some. Altogether about 93,000 clones are present, roughly 89% being singletons, with the ten largest covering 2.8%. With regard to this clone: What it binds is unknown.

The TCR was taken from an adult in good health. This specimen was peripheral blood, taken on day 0 of MenACWY control vaccination. The chain recombines TRBV6-5 with TRBJ1-4; 7 nucleotides line up with TRBD1. This CDR3 reads CASGTANEKLFF. The CDR3 DNA reads as TGTGCCAGCGGGACAGCTAATGAAAAACTGTTTTTT.